The entry below describes one TCR beta chain. Antigen unknown. This CDR3 spans 14 amino acids. Unmatched junction bases numbered 5, after V lost 3 bases and J lost 7 bases. CDR1 KGHSH and CDR2 LQKENI come from the germline V gene. This sample stems from a study of T cell repertoires in cytomegalovirus infection. Study-level background: From public TCR beta signatures came an indication of both CMV infection and matching HLA type.

TCRdb independently ran MiXCR on the reads; one entry per CDR3 protein. The data contain about half a million distinct CDR3 sequences, more than 30% of them seen just once; the ten biggest clones take up roughly 15%. Study-level findings and limits: Identification of carriers of CMV plus the relevant HLA was achieved through cumulative public TCR beta family frequency.

The J gene is TRBJ2-7, the V gene TRBV18; 11 bases are a match to TRBD2. The clonotype comes from a human donor in good health (CMV status not recorded). Some clones in this sample may be carry-over from other donors' samples. Here the sequenced sample was cultured PBMCs, taken from culture after CMV antigen stimulation. The CDR3 reads CASSPGTSGGEQYV. The CDR3 DNA reads TGTGCCAGCTCACCCGGGACTAGCGGAGGAGAGCAGTACGTC.